These T cell receptor beta chains were read from a single sample in a study of T cell repertoires in ileal Crohn's disease. Assay used: immunoSEQ multiplex PCR; TCRdb lists only in-frame clones, some missing. The sample consists of 13,000 to 15,000 clones, 65% to 85% of them appearing once. Sample: ileal tissue. The receptor set was obtained from an adult with Crohn's disease. CDR3s include the opening cysteine and the closing phenylalanine or tryptophan.

cdr3_aa	v_call	j_call
CASSLVETQYF	TRBV5-1	TRBJ2-5
CASSLSGGAETQYF	TRBV5-1	TRBJ2-5
CASSLAEGQSNYGYTF	TRBV5-5	TRBJ1-2
CASSQSEGAFYGYTF	TRBV16	TRBJ1-2
CASSIRGGPNYGYTF	TRBV19	TRBJ1-2
CASSQDGSGGAQYGYTF	TRBV4-2	TRBJ1-2
CAISGAGRSNEQFF	TRBV10-3	TRBJ2-1
CAWSRSGEIRNTGELFF	TRBV30	TRBJ2-2
CASSQDGRSFNEKLFF	TRBV4-2	TRBJ1-4
CASSSGRQGLNTEAFF	TRBV5-4	TRBJ1-1
CASSLDSTRSIELFF	TRBV5-1	TRBJ2-2
CASSYAEVTGELFF	TRBV6-6	TRBJ2-2
CASTPGIMNTEAFF	TRBV6-5	TRBJ1-1
CASRDIGTGGTEAFF	TRBV2	TRBJ1-1
CASSSKGIRTDTQYF	TRBV7-9	TRBJ2-3
CAISTDGGYGYTF	TRBV10-3	TRBJ1-2